What follows describes a single T cell receptor beta chain. This clonotype appeared many times. No cognate antigen has been identified for it. Per-base qualities were not stored, and no clone one base away is much larger. This sample was included in a study of molecular identifiers for immune sequencing clone quantification (dated by TCRdb to the late 2010s). General notes on the study: For a replicate experiment, the RNA from either 20,000 or 100,000 naive CD8 T cells was divided into five aliquots, and four of those aliquots went on to sequencing. This methods study benchmarked molecular-identifier clustering-based TCR repertoire sequencing (MIDCIRS) and TCR RNA copy counting, using CD8 T cells to do so.

The study at large found these results: When barcode sub-clustering was omitted, TCR diversity was inflated by chimeric consensus sequences, with chimeras reaching as high as 47%. Even against a background of one million naive CD8 T cells, spiked-in Jurkat TCR RNA amounting to a single cell's worth was reported to be detectable. The sizes of highly expanded clones could end up underestimated when identical TCR molecules share a barcode. Spiked-in Jurkat TCR RNA (around eleven copies' worth), which is not part of the donor repertoire, was contained in the naive libraries. Clones above 20 RNA copies held over 99% of molecules in CMV-specific effector cells but under 1% in naive cells. About 3 recovered TCR RNA copies per cell were obtained by modeling, versus about 10 by digital PCR, implying a capture efficiency of approximately 30%.

The CDR3 spans 16 residues, from the cysteine through the phenylalanine. The read is trimmed to its CDR3 DNA, 48 bases read in frame from base 1. For CDR1 and CDR2, the germline V gene (reference sequence) lists SGHKS and YYEKEE. The germline ends are 22 bases apart after V is trimmed by 4 bases and J by 6 bases. Libraries of naive CD8 T cells were generated from roughly 21,000 to 960,000 sorted cells, with 10%, 30% or 50% of the purified RNA used. Naive CD8 T cells, defined as CD8+CD4-CCR7+CD45RA+, were FACS-sorted into RLT Plus buffer on a BD FACSAria II. Detection sensitivity was tested by spiking Jurkat RNA equal to roughly ten TCR copies' worth into samples containing about 20,000-1,100,000 naive CD8 T cells. CD8 T cells were enriched using RosetteSep CD8+ T Cell Enrichment Cocktail and Ficoll-Paque, and the enriched cells then underwent ACK red cell lysis. Library creation used PCR. Sequenced using an Illumina HiSeq 4000. Bulk TCR libraries were generated as previously described, with the TCR primers listed in Table S5 used. Total RNA was purified with the Qiagen AllPrep DNA/RNA kit. Before analysis, reads from multiple sequencing runs of the same library were pooled. Processing in the source paper ran as follows. Reads were retained only if an exact TCR constant sequence was present, and the retained reads were trimmed to 150 nt and grouped according to their 12-nt molecular barcodes. Reads inside each barcode group were sub-clustered using a 15% Levenshtein threshold, and a quality-weighted consensus sequence was constructed for each RNA molecule. Non-functional sequences were removed, as were lower-count sequences one edit away from another. Based on a fit of two negative binomial distributions, barcode sub-clusters having less than 20% of the maximum read count were discarded. TCRdb passed the public sequencing reads through fastp at Q25 and MiXCR, retaining productive beta sequences. Rows are combined by CDR3 protein, so each entry shows the most common genes and DNA. What appears here as the V and J calls and clone size reflects TCRdb's work, not the paper's. Counted in this sample were hundreds of thousands of distinct CDR3 sequences; around 21% of them appeared once. Approximately 0.85% of the sample comes from the top ten.

Material for sequencing was naive CD8+ T cells from blood, with Jurkat cell RNA spiked in. Reading the label with the study, this specimen's cell subset or site is: FACS-sorted CD8+CD4-CCR7+CD45RA+ naive T cells. The chain uses TRBV5-5 and TRBJ1-1, with an unclear D gene assignment. This sequence originates from a human donor in good health. Some libraries in this study had Jurkat cell RNA spiked in. The DNA sequence reads TGTGCCAGCAGCAGTCCCCAAGGGTCGGATAGCCCTGAAGCTTTCTTT. It codes for CASSSPQGSDSPEAFF.